The 29 T cell receptor beta chains below were found in one sample sequenced in a study of blood T cell repertoires in COVID-19. The data were produced by immunoSEQ multiplex PCR, yet TCRdb's version contains in-frame clones alone and is incomplete. The sample records around 250,000 clones, around 83% being singletons. Sequenced material: peripheral blood. The receptors come from a man in his forties with active or convalescent COVID-19.

This rearrangement joins TRBV28 to TRBJ2-7; TRBD1 might be the D (5 bases). Trimming removed 5 bases from V and 0 bases from J, with 23 bases in between. The germline V gene encodes CDR1 MDHEN and CDR2 SYDVKM. The CDR3 covers 18 residues. The CDR3 DNA is TGTGCCAGCAGTCCAGGTGGCCAATGGGGTGGGGCCTCCTACGAGCAGTACTTC. The encoded protein is CASSPGGQWGGASYEQYF.

The gene calls are TRBV7-9 and TRBJ1-4; no clear D. The germline gives CDR1 SEHNR, CDR2 FQNEAQ (reference sequence). The V end was cut by 4 bases, the J end by 7 bases, with 13 bases between. This CDR3 contains 14 residues. CDR3 loop: CASSSSGFSEKLFF. The CDR3 DNA sequence: TGTGCCAGCAGCTCCTCAGGTTTCTCTGAAAAACTGTTTTTT.

The V call is TRBV19, the J call TRBJ2-7; the match to TRBD2 covers 7 bases. The V and J ends lost 6 bases and 3 bases, in that order; junction bases with no gene match: 20. This CDR3 contains 18 residues. The germline gives CDR1 LNHDA, CDR2 SQIVND (reference sequence). DNA for the CDR3: TGTGCCAGTAGCATGGTCGCGTGGCAGGGAGGGGAGAACTACGAGCAGTACTTC. This encodes CASSMVAWQGGENYEQYF.

J is TRBJ2-1 and V is TRBV19; TRBD2 matches 9 bases. Germline V gene data show CDR1 as LNHDA and CDR2 as SQIVND (reference sequence). V shed 9 bases and J 7 bases; nucleotides not matched to a gene: 19. This CDR3 is built from 17 residues. The CDR3 sequence: CASHRAGRSSGKNEQFF. The CDR3, as DNA: TGTGCCAGCCATCGGGCAGGGCGGTCTAGCGGGAAAAATGAGCAGTTCTTC.

The chain combines TRBV5-1 with TRBJ1-3; TRBD1 matches 9 bases. V trimming: 4 bases; J trimming: 7 bases; junction bases outside the gene matches: 3. The CDR3 is 13 residues long. Germline assignment: CDR1 SGHRS and CDR2 YFSETQ. The CDR3 DNA is TGCGCCAGCAGCCGTGACAGGGGGAACACCATATATTTT. Its translation: CASSRDRGNTIYF.

This chain joins TRBV5-1 and TRBJ2-7; D is ambiguous. V lost 0 bases and J lost 0, with 10 bases in between. The CDR3 spans 15 residues. Germline CDR1 and CDR2: SGHRS and YFSETQ. The CDR3 DNA follows: TGCGCCAGCAGCTTGGTACCCACAAGCTCCTACGAGCAGTACTTC. It codes for CASSLVPTSSYEQYF.

V and J are TRBV7-9 and TRBJ2-1, with 9 nucleotides matching TRBD2. The CDR3 runs 15 residues. Germline V gene sequence: CDR1 SEHNR, CDR2 FQNEAQ (reference sequence). V shed 2 bases and J 8 bases; nucleotides not matched to a gene: 7. The CDR3 DNA reads TGTGCCAGCAGCTTATTTGTAGCGGGGGAGGATGAGCAGTTCTTC. Protein product: CASSLFVAGEDEQFF.

The chain carries TRBV7-2 and TRBJ2-7; 10 bases are a match to TRBD1. CDR1 is SGHTA, CDR2 FQGNSA, per germline. CDR3 length equals 16 residues. V shed 5 bases, J shed 4 bases, and the junction held 11 bases outside the gene matches. CDR3 DNA sequence: TGTGCCAGCAGCCTCAGACAGGGGGCAGCTTCTTACGAGCAGTACTTC. Translation gives CASSLRQGAASYEQYF.

This chain connects TRBV5-1 to TRBJ1-1, with a possible D match to TRBD1 (6 bases). Trimming took off 2 bases at V and 4 bases at J, with 12 bases between the two ends. The CDR3 is made up of 14 amino acids. The germline V gene has CDR1 SGHRS and CDR2 YFSETQ. For the CDR3, the DNA is TGCGCCAGCAGCTTTGAGGGGGAGGGCACTGAAGCTTTCTTT. Protein: CASSFEGEGTEAFF.

The chain carries TRBV7-6 and TRBJ1-1; 11 bases are a match to TRBD1. The germline V gene encodes CDR1 SGHVS and CDR2 FNYEAQ. CDR3 length: 17 amino acids. Unmatched junction bases numbered 8, after V lost 5 bases and J lost 0 bases. CDR3 bases: TGTGCCAGCAGCCCCGGGACAGGGGGACATCTGAACACTGAAGCTTTCTTT. Protein sequence: CASSPGTGGHLNTEAFF. Full variable domain (remainder filled in from reference TRBV7-6 and TRBJ1-1): GAGVSQSPRYKVTKRGQDVALRCDPISGHVSLYWYRQALGQGPEFLTYFNYEAQQDKSGLPNDRFSAERPEGSISTLTIQRTEQRDSAMYRCASSPGTGGHLNTEAFFGQGTRLTVV.

The rearrangement links TRBV6-5 to TRBJ1-5, with 9 bases matching TRBD1. Losses at the gene ends were 6 bases for V and 5 bases for J; bases not matched to a gene: 8. The CDR3 has 15 amino acids. CDR1 and CDR2 (germline): MNHEY, SVGAGI. CDR3 amino acids: CASSSRTGAYQPQHF. Written as DNA, the CDR3 is TGTGCCAGCAGCTCACGGACAGGGGCCTATCAGCCCCAGCATTTT.

V gene TRBV18 combines with J gene TRBJ1-1, with D possibly being TRBD1 (6 bases). Germline loops: CDR1 KGHSH, CDR2 LQKENI. Trimming removed 6 bases at V and 11 bases at J, with 16 bases between. CDR3 length equals 12 residues. The CDR3 is CASSPTGSEAFF. The DNA of the CDR3 is TGTGCCAGCTCTCCCACAGGGTCGGAGGCTTTCTTT.

This chain joins TRBV4-3 and TRBJ2-1, with 10 bases that match TRBD1. CDR1 is LGHNA and CDR2 is YSLEER in the germline V gene. V shed 3 bases, J shed 8 bases, and the junction held 7 bases outside the gene matches. This CDR3 is 15 amino acids long. The CDR3 sequence is CASSQGQGNGDEQFF. CDR3 in DNA: TGCGCCAGCAGCCAGGGACAGGGGAACGGAGATGAGCAGTTCTTC.

The rearrangement uses TRBV4-1 and TRBJ2-6, with D maybe TRBD1 (6 bases). From germline, CDR1 is MGHRA and CDR2 YSYEKL. This CDR3 is built from 15 residues. V was clipped by 6 bases and J by 2 bases, with 11 bases between them. Here the CDR3 reads CASSMTGPGANVLTF. The CDR3 region has the DNA TGCGCCAGCAGTATGACAGGTCCTGGGGCCAACGTCCTGACTTTC.

This clone has only one observation. V and J are TRBV30 and TRBJ2-1, with 13 bases lining up with TRBD2. The CDR3 runs to 13 residues. V lost 5 bases and J lost 9; bases outside the gene matches: 4. The germline V gene has CDR1 GTSNPN and CDR2 SVGIG (reference sequence). CDR3 nucleotides: TGTGCCTGGGTAGGACTAGCGGGAGTTGAGCAGTTCTTC. This gives the protein CAWVGLAGVEQFF.

This chain links TRBV6-5 with TRBJ1-6; 7 bases fit TRBD1. Germline V gene sequence: CDR1 MNHEY, CDR2 SVGAGI. The V gene end was trimmed by 5 bases and the J gene end by 7 bases; junction bases not matched to a gene: 8. The CDR3 length is 15 residues. CDR3 sequence reads: CASSQGVLGNSPLHF. The CDR3 DNA reads TGTGCCAGCAGTCAGGGGGTATTGGGAAATTCACCCCTCCACTTT.

The chain employs TRBV24-1 and TRBJ2-5, with D maybe TRBD1 (6 bases). The CDR3 has 15 residues. With 3 bases removed from V and 5 bases from J, the gap between germline ends came to 15 bases. CDR1 is KGHDR, CDR2 SFDVKD, per germline. CDR3 in DNA: TGTGCCACCAGTGATGCCAGGACAGAGCAGGAGACCCAGTACTTC. Its translation is CATSDARTEQETQYF.

This rearrangement joins TRBV29-1 to TRBJ2-3; 12 nucleotides match TRBD2. V lost 2 bases and J lost 4; bases outside the gene matches: 4. The CDR3 runs 15 residues. Germline V CDR1 and CDR2: SQVTM, ANQGSEA. DNA for the CDR3: TGCAGCGTTGAACGGACTAGCGGGACATCAGATACGCAGTATTTT. Protein sequence: CSVERTSGTSDTQYF.

The chain joins TRBV19 to TRBJ2-3, with TRBD2 matching over 7 bases. J was trimmed by 6 bases and V by 5 bases; bases with no gene match: 11. The length of the CDR3 is 15 residues. Germline loops: CDR1 LNHDA, CDR2 SQIVND (reference sequence). CDR3 sequence reads: CASSPVPLGGDTQYF. For the CDR3, the DNA is TGTGCCAGTAGTCCGGTCCCTCTGGGGGGGGATACGCAGTATTTT.

J is TRBJ1-2 and V is TRBV4-2, with D hard to call. The V end lost 0 bases, the J end lost 4 bases, and 12 bases lay between the germline ends. Germline-derived CDR1 and CDR2 are LGHNA and YNFKEQ. This CDR3 is 15 amino acids long. CDR3 in amino acids: CASSQDVSGPYGYTF. The CDR3 nucleotides read TGTGCCAGCAGCCAAGATGTAAGCGGTCCCTATGGCTACACCTTC.

The CDR3 region has the DNA TGTGCCAGCGTTCCCGGGGCCTACAATGAGCAGTTCTTC. It specifies CASVPGAYNEQFF. The V gene is TRBV12-3 or TRBV12-4, the J gene TRBJ2-1; weak D call: TRBD2 (5 bases). This CDR3 is 13 amino acids long. V lost 8 bases to trimming and J lost 2 bases, with 10 bases between them.

The chain employs TRBV7-8 and TRBJ2-1; 7 bases line up with TRBD1. The CDR3 is 13 amino acids. Germline V gene data show CDR1 as SGHVS and CDR2 as FQNEAQ. V was pared by 3 bases and J by 5 bases, with 1 base of the junction left unmatched. This CDR3 reads CASSLGQHNEQFF. CDR3 DNA sequence: TGTGCCAGCAGCTTGGGACAGCACAATGAGCAGTTCTTC.

This clone showed up just once. This sequence joins TRBV6-1 and TRBJ2-3; 9 bases align to TRBD1. CDR1 and CDR2 from the germline V gene are MNHNS and SASEGT. The CDR3 spans 13 residues. The J segment lost 9 bases and the V segment lost 2 bases, leaving 3 bases of the junction unmatched. The chain's CDR3 is CASSETGGGTQYF. The CDR3 DNA sequence: TGTGCCAGCAGTGAAACAGGGGGCGGGACGCAGTATTTT.

This sequence joins TRBV11-2 and TRBJ2-1; TRBD2 matches 7 bases. V trimming: 7 bases; J trimming: 1 base; junction bases outside the gene matches: 10. Germline V lookup: CDR1 SGHAT, CDR2 FQNNGV. The CDR3 is 16 amino acids. The CDR3 DNA reads TGTGCCAGCAAAACGGGGCGGGGGAAGTCCTACAATGAGCAGTTCTTC. Encoded protein: CASKTGRGKSYNEQFF.

The chain couples TRBV5-6 to TRBJ1-2; D gene uncertain. Germline V lookup: CDR1 SGHDT, CDR2 YYEEEE. V lost 0 bases to trimming and J lost 2 bases, with 17 bases between them. This CDR3 region has 17 residues. DNA for the CDR3: TGTGCCAGCAGCTTGGCGGAGGGTATTTTTTGGAACTATGGCTACACCTTC. This translates into CASSLAEGIFWNYGYTF.

On this clone itself: The same CDR3 also results from other DNA sequences found in this sample. The V and J genes are TRBV3-1 (or the pseudogene TRBV3-2) and TRBJ2-5; D is unresolved. Deletions cut 4 bases from V and 4 bases from J, with 4 bases between. Germline V gene sequence: CDR1 LGHDT, CDR2 YNNKEL (reference sequence). The CDR3 extends over 11 amino acids. CDR3 in DNA: TGTGCCAGCAGCCTTCGAGAGACCCAGTACTTC. It yields the protein CASSLRETQYF.

The V and J genes are TRBV27 and TRBJ1-1, with a weak D call TRBD1 (6 bases). CDR3 size: 12 residues. V was trimmed by 10 bases and J by 7 bases, leaving 16 bases between them. CDR1 and CDR2 (germline): MNHEY, SMNVEV (reference sequence). The CDR3 loop reads CATTNRVNEAFF. The CDR3 DNA is TGTGCCACCACGAACAGGGTAAATGAAGCTTTCTTT.

The rearrangement joins TRBV7-3 to TRBJ2-3, with a weak D call TRBD2 (6 bases). The germline V and J ends were trimmed by 2 bases and 2 bases, with 14 bases remaining between them. The germline V gene has CDR1 SGHTA and CDR2 FQGTGA. The CDR3 is made up of 16 amino acids. The CDR3 DNA follows: TGTGCCAGCAGCTTAGGAAGGGACTCCTTCACAGATACGCAGTATTTT. Its protein product is CASSLGRDSFTDTQYF.

The chain has TRBV24-1 and TRBJ2-2; D is undetermined. Per the germline V gene, CDR1 is KGHDR and CDR2 is SFDVKD. CDR3 size: 13 residues. The V end lost 4 bases, the J end lost 4 bases, and 6 bases lay between the germline ends. For the CDR3, the DNA is TGTGCCACCAGTGACAGGTTCACCGGGGAGCTGTTTTTT. It codes for CATSDRFTGELFF.